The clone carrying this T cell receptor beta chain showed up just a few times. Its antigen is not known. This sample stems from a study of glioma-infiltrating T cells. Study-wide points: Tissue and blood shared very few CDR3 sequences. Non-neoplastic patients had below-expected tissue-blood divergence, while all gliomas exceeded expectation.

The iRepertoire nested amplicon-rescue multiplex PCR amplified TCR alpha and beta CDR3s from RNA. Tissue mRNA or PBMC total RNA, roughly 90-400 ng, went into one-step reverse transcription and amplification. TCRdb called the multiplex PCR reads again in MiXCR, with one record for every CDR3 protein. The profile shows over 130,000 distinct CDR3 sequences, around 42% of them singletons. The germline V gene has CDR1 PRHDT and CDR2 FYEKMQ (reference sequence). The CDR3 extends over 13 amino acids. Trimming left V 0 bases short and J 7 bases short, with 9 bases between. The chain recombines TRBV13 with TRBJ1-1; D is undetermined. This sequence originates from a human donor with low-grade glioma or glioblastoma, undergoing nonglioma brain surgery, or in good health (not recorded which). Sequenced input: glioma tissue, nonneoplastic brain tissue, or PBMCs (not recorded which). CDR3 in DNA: TGTGCCAGCAGCTTAGGATCCCAGATTGAAGCTTTCTTT. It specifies CASSLGSQIEAFF. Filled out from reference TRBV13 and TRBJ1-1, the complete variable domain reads AAGVIQSPRHLIKEKRETATLKCYPIPRHDTVYWYQQGPGQDPQFLISFYEKMQSDKGSIPDRFSAQQFSDYHSELNMSSLELGDSALYFCASSLGSQIEAFFGQGTRLTVV.